This TCR beta chain was obtained from a study of shared clonotypes between healthy human individuals. Study-wide points: Expectations were that clonotype sharing among donors would be affected by sequencing depth. The researchers took only blood, and tissue repertoires probably look different. Having only a few donors restricted how much genetic and exposure-history diversity was captured.

In the original workflow: From ImmunoSEQ came sequences covering only the junction and carrying no quality scores, so filtering differed. The data were produced by immunoSEQ multiplex PCR, yet TCRdb's version contains in-frame clones alone and is incomplete. The DNA was the basis for D and trimming; V, J and clone size are from that table. The sample includes hundreds of thousands of clones, about 80% seen only once; the top ten take around 11%. Comment on this clone: The antigen remains undetermined.

There are 14 residues in the CDR3. Trimming cost V 0 bases and J 4 bases; bases outside gene matches: 2. Germline assignment: CDR1 SGHRS and CDR2 YFSETQ. The rearrangement links TRBV5-1 to TRBJ2-3; 7 nucleotides line up with TRBD2. Sequenced input: PBMCs. The TCR sequence derives from a woman in her forties in good health. Some clones in this sample may be carry-over from other donors' samples. The CDR3 protein is CASSLGLAADTQYF. CDR3 coding DNA: TGCGCCAGCAGCTTGGGACTAGCTGCAGATACGCAGTATTTT. Filled out from reference TRBV5-1 and TRBJ2-3, the complete variable domain reads KAGVTQTPRYLIKTRGQQVTLSCSPISGHRSVSWYQQTPGQGLQFLFEYFSETQRNKGNFPGRFSGRQFSNSRSEMNVSTLELGDSALYLCASSLGLAADTQYFGPGTRLTVL.